The 23 T cell receptor beta chains below were found in one sample sequenced in a study of breast tumors, draining lymph nodes, adjacent tissues. A single record per CDR3 protein comes from TCRdb applying MiXCR to the multiplex PCR reads. Seen here are more than 200,000 distinct CDR3 sequences, approximately 29% observed once, and the top ten hold roughly 1.3%. Samples came from axillary lymph nodes draining the breast cancer. Sequencing used axillary lymph node tissue. The receptors were gathered from a female donor with breast cancer. Some clones in this sample may be carry-over from other donors' samples.

On this clonotype: Germline is not matched at one junction end, which may reflect a read error. This rearrangement joins TRBV20-1 to TRBJ1-2, with D tentatively TRBD1 (5 bases). Germline CDR1 is DFQATT and CDR2 is SNEGSKA (reference sequence). The CDR3 is 11 amino acids. This CDR3 is CSAREVGRCHF. In DNA form, the CDR3 reads TGCAGTGCCAGAGAGGTGGGGCGATGCCATTTC.

In regard to this clonotype: A much larger clone is a single base away; this may be a read error. V is TRBV5-4 and J is TRBJ2-7; TRBD2 might be the D (5 bases). The CDR3 runs to 15 residues. V was clipped by 3 bases and J by 3 bases, with 16 bases between them. CDR1 and CDR2 from the germline V gene are SGHNT and YYREEE (reference sequence). The CDR3 protein is CASSYHSARNYEQYF. The CDR3 nucleotides are TGTGCCAGCAGCTACCATAGCGCGAGGAACTACGAGCAGTACTTC.

This clonotype showed up many times. J is TRBJ2-2 and V is TRBV20-1; unclear D gene. The CDR3 sequence is 12 residues long. Trimming cost V 0 bases and J 6 bases, with 5 bases left between them. Germline lookup yields CDR1 DFQATT and CDR2 SNEGSKA (reference sequence). The CDR3 loop is CSAREHAGELFF. In DNA form, the CDR3 reads TGCAGTGCTAGAGAGCACGCCGGGGAGCTGTTTTTT.

This clonotype appeared a few times. This may come from a read error, since a much larger clone is one base off. V gene TRBV20-1 combines with J gene TRBJ2-5, with D perhaps matching TRBD1 or TRBD2 (5 bases each). Germline V gene data show CDR1 as DFQATT and CDR2 as SNEGSKA (reference sequence). CDR3 length equals 12 residues. CDR3 sequence reads: CSARGDVQTPYF. For the CDR3, the DNA is TGCAGTGCTAGGGGGGACGTACAGACCCCGTACTTC.

About this clonotype: With a much larger clone just one base away, this may be a read error. The V call is TRBV28, the J call TRBJ2-2; tentatively, D is TRBD2 (6 bases). The germline V gene encodes CDR1 MDHEN and CDR2 SYDVKM. The ends were cut back, 3 bases at V and 7 bases at J, with 21 bases in the middle. The CDR3 length is 17 residues. Here the CDR3 reads CASSFPFPGDSIGELFF. CDR3 DNA sequence: TGTGCCAGCAGTTTCCCCTTTCCGGGAGACAGCATCGGGGAGCTGTTTTTT.

To note about this clonotype: A much more abundant neighbour one base away suggests this may be a read error. This chain joins TRBV5-8 and TRBJ1-5; a weak D match, TRBD1 (5 bases). This CDR3 has 18 amino acids. The germline gives CDR1 SGHTS, CDR2 YDEGEE. V was cut by 1 base and J by 2 bases, with 19 bases left in between. CDR3 DNA: TGTGCCAGCAGCTTGTTCGCCCCTGCCGGGGGAGGCAATCAGCCCCAGCATTTT. Translated: CASSLFAPAGGGNQPQHF.

A note on this clonotype: At one boundary the junction diverges from the germline segment, which might be a read error. The CDR3 bases are TGTGCCGCCAGCAGAGGACAATATAATTCACCCCTCCACTTT. Its protein is CAASRGQYNSPLHF. This chain joins TRBV15 and TRBJ1-6; tentative D call: TRBD1 (5 bases). The germline CDR1 and CDR2 sequences are LNHNV and YYDKDF (reference sequence). The CDR3 runs to 14 residues.

This clonotype was counted ten times or more. The V call is TRBV3-1, the J call TRBJ1-2; possible D gene TRBD1, 5 bases. There are 14 residues in the CDR3. Germline assignment: CDR1 LGHDT and CDR2 YNNKEL (reference sequence). Trimming pared 1 base from V and 3 bases from J, leaving 9 bases between. CDR3 residues: CASSQGRGDYGYTF. The CDR3 bases are TGTGCCAGCAGCCAAGGGCGAGGGGACTATGGCTACACCTTC.

This clonotype was seen repeatedly, ten times or more. The chain carries TRBV5-1 and TRBJ1-4; 7 positions agree with TRBD1. CDR1 and CDR2 (germline): SGHRS, YFSETQ. The CDR3 extends over 15 amino acids. Trimming cost V 4 bases and J 3 bases; bases outside gene matches: 6. CDR3 sequence (DNA): TGCGCCAGCAGCAGAACAGGGGCCTCTAATGAAAAACTGTTTTTT. This encodes CASSRTGASNEKLFF.

The chain combines TRBV7-7 with TRBJ2-5, with a weak D call TRBD2 (6 bases). In germline, CDR1 is SSHAT, CDR2 FNYEAQ (reference sequence). There are 13 residues in the CDR3. CDR3 region: CTSSHYHGETQYF. CDR3 coding DNA: TGTACTAGCAGCCACTACCACGGGGAGACCCAGTACTTC.

This sequence joins TRBV7-6 and TRBJ2-5; D possibly corresponds to TRBD1 (6 bases). The CDR3 runs to 15 residues. The V end was cut by 7 bases, the J end by 5 bases, with 20 bases between. Germline V gene data show CDR1 as SGHVS and CDR2 as FNYEAQ. CDR3 in amino acids: CASKVTGNTGETQYF. Written as DNA, the CDR3 is TGTGCCAGCAAGGTTACAGGGAACACCGGGGAGACCCAGTACTTC.

The rearrangement joins TRBV29-1 to TRBJ2-7; 13 bases are a match to TRBD2. Germline V gene sequence: CDR1 SQVTM, CDR2 ANQGSEA. This CDR3 spans 15 amino acids. Trimming took 6 bases from V and 6 from J; bases not matched to a gene: 11. The CDR3 here is CSVLRGTSGKGEQYF. Written as DNA, the CDR3 is TGCAGCGTCTTGAGAGGGACTAGCGGGAAGGGCGAGCAGTACTTC.

At least ten counts were recorded for this clonotype. This sequence joins TRBV30 and TRBJ2-2; no clear D gene. This CDR3 spans 13 amino acids. Germline V lookup: CDR1 GTSNPN, CDR2 SVGIG (reference sequence). This CDR3 reads CASIPLNTGELFF. CDR3 bases: TGTGCTAGCATTCCCCTGAACACCGGGGAGCTGTTTTTT.

This clonotype was observed at least ten times. The V gene is TRBV30, the J gene TRBJ1-4; D call uncertain. Germline loops: CDR1 GTSNPN, CDR2 SVGIG (reference sequence). The CDR3 covers 13 residues. Deletions cut 0 bases from V and 7 bases from J, with 9 bases between. CDR3 residues: CAWSVGTGEKLFF. The CDR3, as DNA: TGTGCCTGGAGTGTTGGTACGGGTGAAAAACTGTTTTTT.

This clonotype occurred many times. The J gene is TRBJ2-7, the V gene TRBV10-3, with 10 bases fitting TRBD1. Germline V lookup: CDR1 ENHRY, CDR2 SYGVKD. The CDR3 is made up of 13 amino acids. The ends lost 6 bases at V and 6 bases at J; junction bases unmatched: 5. In DNA form, the CDR3 reads TGTGCCATCAGGGGGACAGGGGTGGGCGAGCAGTACTTC. It yields the protein CAIRGTGVGEQYF.

The chain joins TRBV18 to TRBJ1-3; a possible D gene is TRBD1 (5 bases). The CDR3 contains 16 residues. The germline V gene has CDR1 KGHSH and CDR2 LQKENI. V shed 3 bases and J shed 6 bases, with 18 bases lying between them. The CDR3 DNA reads TGTGCCAGCTCACCCGCTGTCTCGGCAGGGAAAAACACCATATATTTT. Encoded protein: CASSPAVSAGKNTIYF.

This clonotype was picked up many times. J is TRBJ2-1 and V is TRBV28; D is uncertain. V dropped 2 bases and J dropped 6 bases, with 8 bases sitting between them. This CDR3 contains 13 residues. Germline V CDR1 and CDR2: MDHEN, SYDVKM. CDR3: CASSLQVINEQFF. The CDR3 DNA sequence: TGTGCCAGCAGTTTACAGGTCATCAATGAGCAGTTCTTC. Full variable domain (outside the CDR3, taken from reference TRBV28 and TRBJ2-1): DVKVTQSSRYLVKRTGEKVFLECVQDMDHENMFWYRQDPGLGLRLIYFSYDVKMKEKGDIPEGYSVSREKKERFSLILESASTNQTSMYLCASSLQVINEQFFGPGTRLTVL.

This clonotype was detected ten times or more. The gene calls are TRBV5-8 and TRBJ2-2; the match to TRBD1 covers 7 bases. Trimming at V came to 6 bases and at J to 2 bases, leaving 13 bases not matched to a gene. Germline lookup yields CDR1 SGHTS and CDR2 YDEGEE. The CDR3 totals 17 residues. CDR3 amino acids: CASTPVTGTYNTGELFF. The CDR3 DNA reads as TGTGCCAGCACCCCGGTGACAGGGACATATAACACCGGGGAGCTGTTTTTT.

About this clonotype: A much bigger clone sits one base away, suggesting this may be a read error. The chain recombines TRBV5-6 with TRBJ1-2; D ambiguous. The CDR3 consists of 14 residues. CDR1 and CDR2 (germline): SGHDT, YYEEEE. V lost 3 bases, J lost 2 bases, and 11 bases lay in between. In DNA, the CDR3 is TGTGCCAGCAGCTCATGGGTACCCAACTATGGCTACACCTTC. The encoded protein is CASSSWVPNYGYTF.

This clonotype has ten or more counts. CDR3 protein: CSASRIDGNNEQFF. The CDR3 nucleotides read TGCAGTGCTAGTAGAATAGACGGGAACAATGAGCAGTTCTTC. The chain carries TRBV20-1 and TRBJ2-1, with TRBD2 as a possible D gene (5 bases). CDR1 and CDR2 (germline): DFQATT, SNEGSKA (reference sequence). The CDR3 covers 14 residues. V shed 3 bases and J shed 5 bases, with 14 bases lying between them.

This clonotype was counted many times. The chain has TRBV7-9 and TRBJ1-6, with TRBD1 matching over 7 bases. The V segment lost 6 bases and the J segment 7 bases; nucleotides outside the gene matches: 9. CDR1 is SEHNR and CDR2 is FQNEAQ in the germline V gene (reference sequence). There are 15 residues in the CDR3. CDR3 region: CASRLNDRANSPLHF. CDR3 nucleotides: TGTGCCAGCAGACTTAATGACAGGGCCAATTCACCCCTCCACTTT.

With respect to this clonotype: Being one base from a much bigger clone, this may be a read error. This chain connects TRBV3-1 to TRBJ2-7; D gene unclear. The V gene's germline CDR1 is LGHDT and CDR2 YNNKEL (reference sequence). The CDR3 sequence is 12 residues long. The CDR3 DNA sequence: TGTCCCAGCAGCCAAGTCGACTACGAGCAGTACTTC. Protein product: CPSSQVDYEQYF.

Turning to this clonotype: A single base separates this from a much larger clone, so it may be a read error. The chain uses TRBV5-6 and TRBJ2-7, with TRBD1 as a possible D gene (5 bases). Germline CDR1 SGHDT, CDR2 YYEEEE. This CDR3 is built from 15 residues. V was pared by 7 bases and J by 4 bases, with 21 bases between. CDR3 loop: CASLSWGPARYEQYF. CDR3 DNA: TGTGCCAGCCTCTCTTGGGGCCCAGCGAGGTACGAGCAGTACTTC.